A selection of T cell receptor beta chains follows, all from one sample in a study of shared clonotypes between healthy human individuals. Generated by immunoSEQ multiplex PCR, the TCRdb table keeps only in-frame clones and is missing some. Of about 870,000 clones in the sample, about 92% were seen once. The sequencing input was naive CD8+ T cells sorted from blood. Receptors were obtained from a man aged 30 to 39 in good health. CDR3s include the opening cysteine and the closing phenylalanine or tryptophan. Each record gives: clone size, V gene, D gene, J gene, CDR3 protein, CDR3 DNA. A D gene is named only where the DNA matches it firmly. The size entry is marked missing in some rows and otherwise reads once, few, many or a size class.

NA	TRBV7-9	NA	TRBJ2-7	CASSLALSYEQYF	TGTGCCAGCAGCTTAGCGCTCAGTTACGAGCAGTACTTC
NA	TRBV6-1	TRBD1	TRBJ2-7	CASSERSSGTGSYEQYF	TGTGCCAGCAGTGAAAGGTCCTCCGGGACAGGGTCCTACGAGCAGTACTTC
NA	TRBV28	NA	TRBJ2-1	CASSLQVTSLYNEQFF	TGTGCCAGCAGTTTACAGGTGACGAGCCTATACAATGAGCAGTTCTTC
NA	TRBV15	NA	TRBJ2-6	CATSRDHRANYRANVLTF	TGTGCCACCAGCAGAGATCATCGGGCAAACTATCGGGCCAACGTCCTGACTTTC
once	TRBV7-9	TRBD2	TRBJ2-1	CASSPLGTSGIGNEQFF	TGTGCCAGCAGCCCCCTCGGGACTAGCGGGATTGGTAATGAGCAGTTCTTC
NA	TRBV27	TRBD2	TRBJ2-1	CASSLLGGSPLHEQFF	TGTGCCAGCAGTTTACTTGGCGGGAGTCCGCTCCATGAGCAGTTCTTC
NA	TRBV6-5	NA	TRBJ1-5	CASSPSIVQPQHF	TGTGCCAGCAGCCCATCGATCGTTCAGCCCCAGCATTTT
NA	TRBV5-1	TRBD2	TRBJ2-1	CASSILGLAGAYNEQFF	TGCGCCAGCAGCATACTGGGACTAGCGGGAGCCTACAATGAGCAGTTCTTC
NA	TRBV5-6	TRBD2	TRBJ2-4	CASSSSIAPSGNIQYF	TGTGCCAGCAGCTCCTCGATCGCGCCTAGCGGAAACATTCAGTACTTC
NA	TRBV5-5	TRBD2	TRBJ2-1	CASSLGLAGYNEQFF	TGTGCCAGCAGCTTGGGACTAGCGGGGTACAATGAGCAGTTCTTC
few	TRBV27	TRBD2	TRBJ2-1	CASTLGGRYNEQFF	TGTGCCAGCACCTTGGGCGGGAGATACAATGAGCAGTTCTTC
NA	TRBV15	NA	TRBJ2-1	CATSRVGPSNEQFF	TGTGCCACCAGCAGAGTAGGCCCCTCCAATGAGCAGTTCTTC
NA	TRBV19	NA	TRBJ1-5	CASGTYSNQPQHF	TGTGCCAGTGGGACATATAGCAATCAGCCCCAGCATTTT
NA	TRBV19	TRBD2	TRBJ2-3	CATVGLAGGESSTDTQYF	TGTGCCACCGTCGGACTAGCGGGAGGGGAGTCTAGCACAGATACGCAGTATTTT
NA	TRBV14	NA	TRBJ1-2	CASSQDRSRTGIYGYTF	TGTGCCAGCAGCCAAGATAGATCCCGCACAGGGATCTATGGCTACACCTTC
NA	TRBV7-9	NA	TRBJ2-7	CASSSAGYYEQYF	TGTGCCAGCAGCTCGGCAGGGTACTACGAGCAGTACTTC
NA	TRBV30	NA	TRBJ2-5	CAWSVAGGETQYF	TGTGCCTGGAGTGTGGCCGGCGGGGAGACCCAGTACTTC
NA	TRBV7-9	NA	TRBJ2-7	CASSSSLSYEQYF	TGTGCCAGCAGCTCCTCCCTCTCCTACGAGCAGTACTTC
few	TRBV7-3	NA	TRBJ2-2	CASSGKDTGELFF	TGTGCCAGCAGCGGGAAGGACACCGGGGAGCTGTTTTTT
NA	TRBV15	NA	TRBJ2-3	CATSILERTDTQYF	TGTGCCACCAGCATCCTAGAGAGAACAGATACGCAGTATTTT
NA	TRBV19	NA	TRBJ2-1	CASSDPFGPPTGYEQFF	TGTGCCAGTAGTGACCCCTTCGGACCTCCAACAGGGTACGAGCAGTTCTTC
once	TRBV5-5	TRBD1	TRBJ1-2	CASSFGDRAYGYTF	TGTGCCAGCAGCTTTGGGGACAGGGCTTATGGCTACACCTTC
NA	TRBV27	TRBD2	TRBJ2-1	CASSLGSLAGEYNEQFF	TGTGCCAGCAGTTTAGGGTCACTAGCGGGAGAGTACAATGAGCAGTTCTTC
NA	TRBV19	NA	TRBJ2-1	CASSRQGTYNEQFF	TGTGCCAGTAGTAGGCAGGGGACATACAATGAGCAGTTCTTC
few	TRBV16	NA	TRBJ1-2	CASSLVPTGSHGYTF	TGTGCCAGCAGCCTTGTCCCCACAGGGTCTCATGGCTACACCTTC
NA	TRBV7-9	TRBD2	TRBJ2-1	CASSLVREGYNEQFF	TGTGCCAGCAGCTTAGTGAGGGAGGGGTATAATGAGCAGTTCTTC
NA	TRBV9	TRBD1	TRBJ2-7	CASSADRASYEQYF	TGTGCCAGCAGCGCGGACAGGGCTTCCTACGAGCAGTACTTC
NA	TRBV10-1	TRBD1	TRBJ2-2	CASSERTGRMSGELFF	TGCGCCAGCAGTGAACGGACAGGGAGGATGTCCGGGGAGCTGTTTTTT
NA	TRBV19	TRBD1	TRBJ2-1	CASRTGVRDEQFF	TGTGCCAGTAGGACAGGGGTGAGGGATGAGCAGTTCTTC
NA	TRBV7-2	TRBD2	TRBJ2-1	CASSPGLAGGRAGNEQFF	TGTGCCAGCAGCCCAGGACTAGCGGGAGGCAGAGCTGGGAATGAGCAGTTCTTC
once	TRBV7-9	TRBD2	TRBJ2-2	CASRPTAGATGELFF	TGTGCCAGCAGACCGACGGCGGGAGCTACCGGGGAGCTGTTTTTT
NA	TRBV4-2	TRBD2	TRBJ2-1	CASSQPPTPSGPYNEQFF	TGTGCCAGCAGCCAGCCGCCTACTCCTAGCGGCCCCTACAATGAGCAGTTCTTC
NA	TRBV14	NA	TRBJ2-7	CASSRKAGTPNYEQYF	TGTGCCAGCAGCCGGAAGGCCGGGACACCAAACTACGAGCAGTACTTC
NA	TRBV5-4	NA	TRBJ2-7	CASLGPGEQYF	TGTGCCAGCCTTGGACCCGGCGAGCAGTACTTC
once	TRBV5-6	NA	TRBJ2-7	CASSPGAGGYEQYF	TGTGCCAGCAGCCCGGGGGCAGGGGGCTACGAGCAGTACTTC
NA	TRBV15	TRBD2	TRBJ2-5	CATSRGLAGGSAQETQYF	TGTGCCACCAGCCGGGGACTAGCGGGAGGTTCGGCCCAAGAGACCCAGTACTTC
NA	TRBV6-5	TRBD2	TRBJ2-1	CASRTSTSGNEQFF	TGTGCCAGCCGAACTTCGACTAGCGGTAATGAGCAGTTCTTC
NA	TRBV9	NA	TRBJ1-5	CASSVGTGYSQPQHF	TGTGCCAGCAGCGTAGGGACCGGGTACAGTCAGCCCCAGCATTTT
NA	TRBV28	TRBD1	TRBJ2-2	CASSLGQGPGELFF	TGTGCCAGCAGCCTAGGACAGGGACCCGGGGAGCTGTTTTTT
NA	TRBV5-5	TRBD1	TRBJ2-7	CASSLNRGYEQYF	TGTGCCAGCAGCTTGAACAGGGGCTACGAGCAGTACTTC
NA	TRBV4-1	NA	TRBJ1-5	CASSQDRLSNQPQHF	TGCGCCAGCAGCCAAGATCGACTGAGCAATCAGCCCCAGCATTTT
NA	TRBV10-3	TRBD1	TRBJ2-3	CALLDRGTDTQYF	TGTGCCCTCCTAGACAGGGGGACAGATACGCAGTATTTT
NA	TRBV19	NA	TRBJ1-5	CASTPGWGSNQPQHF	TGTGCCAGTACCCCTGGGTGGGGAAGCAATCAGCCCCAGCATTTT